This TCR beta chain is drawn from a study of cytomegalovirus exposure and HLA in healthy donors. Germline CDR1 SGHRS, CDR2 YFSETQ. The CDR3 has 15 amino acids. Trimming took 0 bases from V and 10 from J; bases not matched to a gene: 6. For this clone: Its antigen is unidentified.

General study points: For most TCR beta V segments, an earlier analysis put the productive rate at about 87% or about 30% of the time.

Use of 60 Vbeta and 13 Jbeta primers characterized the PCR. Assay: immunoSEQ multiplex PCR; the TCRdb copy retains only in-frame clones and omits some. This sample yields some 160,000 clones, of which over 60% are seen a single time; over 2% belongs to the top ten. This rearrangement joins TRBV5-1 to TRBJ2-3, with 12 bases identical to TRBD2. The sequence came from a middle-aged man in good health and CMV-seronegative. What was sequenced was PBMCs. Here the CDR3 reads CASSLASGGATPQYF. CDR3 coding DNA: TGCGCCAGCAGCTTGGCTAGCGGGGGGGCCACACCGCAGTATTTT.